The next 9 T cell receptor beta chains were all read from a single sample in a study of identifying expanded T cells in peripheral blood. Clones were read by immunoSEQ multiplex PCR, and TCRdb kept only the in-frame ones, dropping some. Altogether tens of thousands of clones are present, about 91% being singletons, with the ten largest covering 2.8%. Sequencing used blood. All receptors derive from a person aged 18 to 70 in good health.

The CDR3 DNA follows: TGTGCCAGCAGTTTGATATATAGCAATCAGCCCCAGCATTTT. Translation gives CASSLIYSNQPQHF. The V gene is TRBV28, the J gene TRBJ1-5, with unresolved D. The CDR3 runs 14 residues. Trimming took off 3 bases at V and 0 bases at J, with 6 bases between the two ends. CDR1 and CDR2 (germline): MDHEN, SYDVKM.

This rearrangement joins TRBV7-2 to TRBJ1-5; D may be TRBD1 (5 bases). The germline gives CDR1 SGHTA, CDR2 FQGNSA. Trimming removed 1 base at V and 5 bases at J, with 12 bases between. CDR3 length: 15 residues. CDR3 nucleotide sequence: TGTGCCAGCAGCTTAGTTCCAGGGTCCGATCAGCCCCAGCATTTT. This gives the protein CASSLVPGSDQPQHF.

This chain connects TRBV4-3 to TRBJ2-2; 7 bases line up with TRBD2. The CDR3 is made up of 16 amino acids. Trimming took 5 bases from V and 2 from J; bases not matched to a gene: 8. In germline, CDR1 is LGHNA, CDR2 YSLEER. CDR3 residues: CASSVGAGLNTGELFF. In DNA form, the CDR3 reads TGCGCCAGCAGCGTCGGAGCGGGGCTTAACACCGGGGAGCTGTTTTTT.

V and J are TRBV10-3 and TRBJ1-1, with D unclear. Germline V lookup: CDR1 ENHRY, CDR2 SYGVKD. V dropped 4 bases and J dropped 1 base, with 13 bases sitting between them. The CDR3 is made up of 15 amino acids. Here the CDR3 DNA reads TGTGCCATCAGTGGGAACCGAGGACCGAACACTGAAGCTTTCTTT. This sequence encodes CAISGNRGPNTEAFF.

The chain uses TRBV9 and TRBJ2-1; 8 bases align to TRBD2. The CDR3 covers 15 residues. Germline-derived CDR1 and CDR2 are SGDLS and YYNGEE. V lost 1 base and J lost 6; bases outside the gene matches: 6. CDR3 sequence (DNA): TGTGCCAGCAGCGTATCAAGCGGGAGCCCCAATGAGCAGTTCTTC. Translated: CASSVSSGSPNEQFF.

This clone occurred a few times. The rearrangement joins TRBV2 to TRBJ1-2, with D possibly being TRBD1 (6 bases). Per the germline V gene, CDR1 is SNHLY and CDR2 is FYNNEI. The V end lost 7 bases, the J end lost 1 base, and 7 bases lay between the germline ends. CDR3 length: 12 residues. CDR3: CASTGDNYGYTF. The DNA of the CDR3 is TGTGCCAGCACAGGGGATAACTATGGCTACACCTTC.

The V gene is TRBV7-9, the J gene TRBJ2-1; no reliable D call. Germline-derived CDR1 and CDR2 are SEHNR and FQNEAQ (reference sequence). Between the trimmed V and J ends, which lost 5 bases and 9 bases, there was a span of 14 bases. The CDR3 extends over 13 amino acids. This CDR3 is CASSPNLRGEQFF. The CDR3 region has the DNA TGTGCCAGCAGCCCAAATTTAAGAGGTGAGCAGTTCTTC.

The V gene is TRBV5-1, the J gene TRBJ1-2, with 11 positions matching TRBD1. The length of the CDR3 is 15 residues. V lost 2 bases and J lost 5; bases outside the gene matches: 5. Germline CDR1 and CDR2: SGHRS and YFSETQ. CDR3 amino acids: CASSFADRGLYGYTF. The CDR3 region has the DNA TGCGCCAGCAGCTTCGCGGACAGGGGGCTATATGGCTACACCTTC.

This chain joins TRBV7-3 and TRBJ2-3, with TRBD2 matching 13 bases. This CDR3 region has 17 residues. Germline-derived CDR1 and CDR2 are SGHTA and FQGTGA. Trimming cost V 4 bases and J 1 base; bases outside gene matches: 5. CDR3 DNA sequence: TGTGCCAGCAGCTACGGGACTAGCGGGATTGGCACAGATACGCAGTATTTT. It translates to CASSYGTSGIGTDTQYF.